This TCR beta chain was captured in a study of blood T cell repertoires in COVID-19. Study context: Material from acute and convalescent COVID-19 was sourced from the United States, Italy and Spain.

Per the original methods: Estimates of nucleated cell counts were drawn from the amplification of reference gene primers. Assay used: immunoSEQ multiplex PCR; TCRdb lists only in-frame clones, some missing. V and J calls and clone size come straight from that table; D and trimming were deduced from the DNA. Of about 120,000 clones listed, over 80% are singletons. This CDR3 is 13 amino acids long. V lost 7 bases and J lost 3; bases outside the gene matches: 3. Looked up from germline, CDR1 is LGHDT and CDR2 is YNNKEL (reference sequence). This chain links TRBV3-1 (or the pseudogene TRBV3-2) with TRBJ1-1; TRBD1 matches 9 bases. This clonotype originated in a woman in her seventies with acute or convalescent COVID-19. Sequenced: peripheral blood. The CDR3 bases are TGTGCCAGCAACCGACAGGGGGACACTGAAGCTTTCTTT. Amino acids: CASNRQGDTEAFF.